This is a list of T cell receptor beta chains from one sample in a study of cytomegalovirus exposure and HLA in healthy donors. The method was immunoSEQ multiplex PCR; TCRdb's version includes in-frame clones alone and lacks a portion of them. The table shows approximately 97,000 clones, with about 79% occurring only once. Sequences were obtained from PBMCs. These receptors were taken from a male donor in good health and CMV-seropositive. CDR3s include the opening cysteine and the closing phenylalanine or tryptophan. The D gene is left open where the match is weak. Clone size is shown for a subset of rows, as once, few, many or a class of expanded clone.

V,D,J,size,DNA,CDR3
TRBV2,.,TRBJ1-1,.,TGTGCCAGCAGTGAACAGGGGAACACTGAAGCTTTCTTT,CASSEQGNTEAFF
TRBV6-5,TRBD2,TRBJ2-7,.,TGTGCCAGCAGTTACGGGACTAGCGGGGGGGTGTACTTC,CASSYGTSGGVYF
TRBV7-6,.,TRBJ1-4,.,TGTGCCAGCAGCGTCCGGGGGAAAGAGTATGAAAAACTGTTTTTT,CASSVRGKEYEKLFF
TRBV6-5,TRBD1,TRBJ1-2,.,TGTGCCAGCAGTTACGGAGGGACAGGGACTAACTATGGCTACACCTTC,CASSYGGTGTNYGYTF
TRBV30,.,TRBJ2-2,.,TGTGCCTGGAGTGTACGACAGCAAACCGGGGAGCTGTTTTTT,CAWSVRQQTGELFF
TRBV27,.,TRBJ1-1,.,TGTGCCAGCAGTCTTGGACTTGCAAACACTGAAGCTTTCTTT,CASSLGLANTEAFF
TRBV4-1,TRBD2,TRBJ2-7,.,TGCGCCAGCAGCCAGACCCAGGTTGCTAGCGGGGCGTCCTACGAGCAGTACTTC,CASSQTQVASGASYEQYF
TRBV6-1,.,TRBJ2-1,.,TGTGCCAGCAGCCCAGGAGGCGGTCCCTACAATGAGCAGTTCTTC,CASSPGGGPYNEQFF
TRBV29-1,.,TRBJ2-2,.,TGCAGCGTTGAAAGGGGGTTGAGCGGGGAGCTGTTTTTT,CSVERGLSGELFF
TRBV27,.,TRBJ1-6,.,TGTGCCAGCAGTTTAGGAGGTGGCTTTAATTCACCCCTCCACTTT,CASSLGGGFNSPLHF
TRBV2,.,TRBJ1-3,.,TGTGCCAGCAGTGCGAGGACAGCCTCTGGAAACACCATATATTTT,CASSARTASGNTIYF
TRBV5-1,.,TRBJ2-2,.,TGCGCCAGCAACCCGTTAGGGAGAGGGGAGCTGTTTTTT,CASNPLGRGELFF
TRBV11-2,TRBD1,TRBJ1-2,once,TGTGCCAGCAGCTCCATCCGGACAGGGGGATATGGCTACACCTTC,CASSSIRTGGYGYTF
TRBV5-4,.,TRBJ1-1,.,TGTGCCGCCAACAGTCAGGGGAACACTGAAGCTTTCTTT,CAANSQGNTEAFF
TRBV2,.,TRBJ1-2,.,TGTGCCAGCAGTTTGGACAGCGGGGGATATGGCTACACCTTC,CASSLDSGGYGYTF
TRBV7-9,.,TRBJ2-1,.,TGTGCCAGCAGCCGCCGGGACACCCTTAGGAATGAGCAGTTCTTC,CASSRRDTLRNEQFF
TRBV5-4,.,TRBJ1-4,.,TGTGCCAGCAGCTTGGCGGGAGAGGGGATTAATGAAAAACTGTTTTTT,CASSLAGEGINEKLFF
TRBV6-6,TRBD1,TRBJ1-2,.,TGTGCCAGCAGCCAAGCGACAGGGAACTATGGCTACACCTTC,CASSQATGNYGYTF
TRBV30,TRBD1,TRBJ1-6,.,TGTGCCTTCCGGATACAGGGGAATTCACCCCTCCACTTT,CAFRIQGNSPLHF
TRBV5-6,.,TRBJ2-6,.,TGTGCCAGCAGCTTGCCCCAGGGGGGCGGGTCTGGGGCCAACGTCCTGACTTTC,CASSLPQGGGSGANVLTF
TRBV29-1,.,TRBJ2-7,.,TGCAGCGTTGCGGGACTGGACAAAGCCTACGAGCAGTACTTC,CSVAGLDKAYEQYF
TRBV6-4,TRBD1,TRBJ1-5,few,TGTGCCAGCAGTGTTACAGGGGGCGGTCAGCCCCAGCATTTT,CASSVTGGGQPQHF
TRBV4-1,TRBD1,TRBJ2-7,.,TGCGCCAGCAGCCAAAGGCTTACGGGACAGGGGAACTACGAGCAGTACTTC,CASSQRLTGQGNYEQYF
TRBV2,.,TRBJ2-5,.,TGTGCCAGCAGTGGGCGGACACCTGCCAAAGAGACCCAGTACTTC,CASSGRTPAKETQYF
TRBV15,.,TRBJ1-1,.,TGTGCCACCAGCAGAGGGCAGTTATCGGTCGGAGGGGCTTTCTTT,CATSRGQLSVGGAFF